This TCR beta chain came from a study of blood T cell repertoires in COVID-19. Overall study: The analysed material was cDNA or gDNA that came from T cells, B-cell-depleted T cells, or PBMCs.

The germline CDR1 and CDR2 sequences are GTSNPN and SVGIG (reference sequence). Deletions cut 2 bases from V and 4 bases from J, with 9 bases between. The CDR3 is 13 amino acids. This clone came up once. Authors' analysis steps: Reference gene primer amplification gave estimated nucleated cell counts. Clones were sequenced by immunoSEQ multiplex PCR, and TCRdb holds only the in-frame ones, with some missing. V, J and clone size derive from that table, while D and trimming were established from the DNA sequence. The sample lists under 250,000 clones, 83% seen once, with around 8.1% in the top ten. The specimen was peripheral blood. The chain couples TRBV30 to TRBJ1-3; TRBD1 might be the D (6 bases). This clonotype was sampled from a man between 40 and 49 years old with active or convalescent COVID-19. The CDR3 region has the DNA TGTGCCTGGAGTACAGGGTCCGGAAACACCATATATTTT. Translation: CAWSTGSGNTIYF.